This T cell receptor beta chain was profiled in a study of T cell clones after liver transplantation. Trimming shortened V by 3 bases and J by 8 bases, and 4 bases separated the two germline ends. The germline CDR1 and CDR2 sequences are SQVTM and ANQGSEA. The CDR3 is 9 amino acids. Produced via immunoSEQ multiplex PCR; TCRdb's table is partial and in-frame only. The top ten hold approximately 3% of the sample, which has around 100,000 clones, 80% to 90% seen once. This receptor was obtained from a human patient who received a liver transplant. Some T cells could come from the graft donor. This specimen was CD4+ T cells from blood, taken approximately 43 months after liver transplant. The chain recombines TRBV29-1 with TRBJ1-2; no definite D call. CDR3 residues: CSVEWGYTF. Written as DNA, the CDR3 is TGCAGCGTTGAGTGGGGCTACACCTTC. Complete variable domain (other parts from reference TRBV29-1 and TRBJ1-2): SAVISQKPSRDICQRGTSLTIQCQVDSQVTMMFWYRQQPGQSLTLIATANQGSEATYESGFVIDKFPISRPNLTFSTLTVSNMSPEDSSIYLCSVEWGYTFGSGTRLTVV.